This is a list of T cell receptor beta chains from one sample in a study of T cells in Graves' hyperthyroidism and ophthalmopathy. One entry per CDR3 protein results from TCRdb running MiXCR on the multiplex PCR reads. Of around 600,000 distinct CDR3 sequences in the sample, about 14% were seen once. The sequenced sample consisted of blood. The receptors derive from a woman aged 50 to 65 with Graves' ophthalmopathy. CDR3s include the opening cysteine and the closing phenylalanine or tryptophan. D genes are given only for firm matches. The size of a clone is reported for some rows only, either as once, few or many, or as a class for expanded clones.

CTTSEGTNQPQHF,TGTACCACCAGTGAGGGTACCAATCAGCCCCAGCATTTT,.,.,TRBV24-1,TRBJ1-5
CASSLAIPAAGAYGYTF,TGTGCCAGCAGCTTAGCTATCCCGGCTGCCGGCGCCTATGGCTACACCTTC,many,.,TRBV7-2,TRBJ1-2
CASSGWATYGYTF,TGTGCCAGCAGTGGATGGGCGACCTATGGCTACACCTTC,.,.,TRBV2,TRBJ1-2
CAISLTSFGLGEQYF,TGTGCCATCAGTTTGACCAGTTTTGGGCTCGGCGAGCAGTACTTC,many,.,TRBV10-3,TRBJ2-7
CATSEPLEHPSSYNEQFF,TGTGCCACCAGTGAACCTCTAGAGCACCCTAGCTCCTACAATGAGCAGTTCTTC,many,.,TRBV24-1,TRBJ2-1
CSAPRWEGSYEQYF,TGCAGTGCCCCGCGGTGGGAGGGTTCCTACGAGCAGTACTTC,many,TRBD2,TRBV20-1,TRBJ2-7
CASSPDRVVWNTEAFF,TGTGCCAGCAGCCCAGACAGGGTAGTATGGAACACTGAAGCTTTCTTT,.,TRBD1,TRBV7-2,TRBJ1-1
CASSPTGTGSVTEAFF,TGTGCCAGCTCACCCACCGGGACAGGGTCGGTGACTGAAGCTTTCTTT,once,TRBD1,TRBV18,TRBJ1-1
CASSPGLAGVVDTQYF,TGTGCCAGCAGCCCCGGACTAGCGGGAGTGGTAGATACGCAGTATTTT,.,TRBD2,TRBV3-1,TRBJ2-3
CASSYKTGRPPLHF,TGTGCCAGCAGTTATAAGACAGGGAGGCCACCCCTCCACTTT,.,TRBD1,TRBV6-2/TRBV6-3,TRBJ1-6
CSARGPGHSSYNEQFF,TGCAGTGCTAGAGGCCCGGGACACAGCTCCTACAATGAGCAGTTCTTC,many,.,TRBV20-1,TRBJ2-1
CASSYSAVSYNEQFF,TGTGCCAGCAGTTACTCGGCGGTTTCCTACAATGAGCAGTTCTTC,many,.,TRBV6-2/TRBV6-3,TRBJ2-1